These 10 T cell receptor beta chains originate from one sample sequenced in a study of OX40 agonist ivuxolimab in advanced cancers. This table comes from immunoSEQ multiplex PCR, and its TCRdb copy is limited to in-frame clones, with some not included. The sample shows roughly 60,000 clones, almost 95% of them seen only once. The sequences come from CD4+ or CD8+ T cells sorted from blood, collected in a trial of the OX40 agonist ivuxolimab. The receptor set was obtained from an adult with an advanced solid tumor such as melanoma, head and neck, liver or kidney cancer.

The chain recombines TRBV7-9 with TRBJ2-7; D is perhaps TRBD1 or TRBD2 (5 bases each). CDR3 length: 15 residues. The germline V gene encodes CDR1 SEHNR and CDR2 FQNEAQ (reference sequence). V gave up 5 bases and J gave up 7 bases, with 21 bases separating them. CDR3 residues: CASSHGAGPELEQYF. CDR3 DNA sequence: TGTGCCAGCAGCCACGGGGCAGGGCCCGAGTTGGAGCAGTACTTC.

V is TRBV19 and J is TRBJ2-2; D is perhaps TRBD1 (5 bases). Germline-derived CDR1 and CDR2 are LNHDA and SQIVND (reference sequence). The V end lost 3 bases, the J end lost 3 bases, and 11 bases lay between the germline ends. This CDR3 has 15 residues. DNA for the CDR3: TGTGCCAGTAGTATCGATAGGGGATACACCGGGGAGCTGTTTTTT. Translation: CASSIDRGYTGELFF.

V gene TRBV28 combines with J gene TRBJ2-1; TRBD2 aligns across 11 bases. With 7 bases clipped from V and 10 bases from J, the junction kept 12 bases outside the gene matches. There are 15 residues in the CDR3. Germline V lookup: CDR1 MDHEN, CDR2 SYDVKM. The CDR3: CASTLKGLAAGEQFF. CDR3 bases: TGTGCCAGCACCCTGAAGGGACTAGCGGCGGGAGAGCAGTTCTTC. The full variable domain, its missing parts supplied by reference TRBV28 and TRBJ2-1, is DVKVTQSSRYLVKRTGEKVFLECVQDMDHENMFWYRQDPGLGLRLIYFSYDVKMKEKGDIPEGYSVSREKKERFSLILESASTNQTSMYLCASTLKGLAAGEQFFGPGTRLTVL.

The genes are TRBV10-3 and TRBJ1-1, with D unresolved. The CDR3 is 14 residues long. The V gene's germline CDR1 is ENHRY and CDR2 SYGVKD. Trimming cost V 4 bases and J 1 base, with 10 bases left between them. CDR3 sequence reads: CAISGQGQNTEAFF. CDR3 sequence (DNA): TGTGCCATCAGTGGTCAAGGTCAGAACACTGAAGCTTTCTTT.

This clone was counted only a few times. The chain links TRBV30 to TRBJ2-7; 8 bases map to TRBD1. Germline V CDR1 and CDR2: GTSNPN, SVGIG (reference sequence). This CDR3 is 16 amino acids long. The V segment lost 6 bases and the J segment 5 bases; nucleotides outside the gene matches: 18. The CDR3 protein is CACTPPGQVPKNEQYF. DNA of the CDR3: TGTGCCTGTACCCCACCGGGACAGGTCCCGAAAAACGAGCAGTACTTC.

This rearrangement joins TRBV9 to TRBJ2-5; 10 bases map to TRBD2. Germline V gene sequence: CDR1 SGDLS, CDR2 YYNGEE. Unmatched junction bases numbered 4, after V lost 3 bases and J lost 2 bases. This CDR3 region has 15 residues. The CDR3 coding sequence is TGTGCCAGCAGCGAAGGACTAGCGGAGCAAGAGACCCAGTACTTC. As protein: CASSEGLAEQETQYF.

The V and J genes are TRBV7-2 and TRBJ1-1; tentatively, D is TRBD1 (5 bases). Germline V gives CDR1 SGHTA, CDR2 FQGNSA. Trimming stripped 2 bases from V and 4 bases from J, with 14 bases between. The CDR3 runs 15 residues. CDR3 sequence: CASSLIDSAGTEAFF. In DNA, the CDR3 is TGTGCCAGCAGCTTAATAGACAGTGCCGGCACTGAAGCTTTCTTT. Filled out from reference TRBV7-2 and TRBJ1-1, the complete variable domain reads GAGVSQSPSNKVTEKGKDVELRCDPISGHTALYWYRQSLGQGLEFLIYFQGNSAPDKSGLPSDRFSAERTGGSVSTLTIQRTQQEDSAVYLCASSLIDSAGTEAFFGQGTRLTVV.

Only one count was recorded for this clone. V and J are TRBV9 and TRBJ2-5; 11 positions match TRBD2. The CDR3 loop spans 17 amino acids. V was clipped by 4 bases and J by 5 bases; unmatched bases: 13. The germline CDR1 and CDR2 sequences are SGDLS and YYNGEE. This chain's CDR3 is CASSPLAGVPTTETQYF. The CDR3 DNA follows: TGTGCCAGCAGCCCACTAGCGGGAGTACCTACCACGGAGACCCAGTACTTC.

V usage is TRBV29-1 and J usage is TRBJ2-5; no definite D call. Trimming pared 3 bases from V and 5 bases from J, leaving 10 bases between. The length of the CDR3 is 12 residues. Germline V lookup: CDR1 SQVTM, CDR2 ANQGSEA. CDR3 in amino acids: CSVDRTEETQYF. In DNA, the CDR3 is TGCAGCGTTGACAGGACGGAGGAGACCCAGTACTTC.

The V gene is TRBV14, the J gene TRBJ2-1, with 8 bases aligning to TRBD1. CDR1 is SGHDN, CDR2 FVKESK, per germline. After removal of 0 bases from V and 5 bases from J, the junction contained 21 bases not matched to a gene. The CDR3 extends over 21 amino acids. The CDR3: CASSQEEGGQGARRFDNEQFF. CDR3 nucleotide sequence: TGTGCCAGCAGCCAAGAAGAGGGTGGACAGGGAGCCAGGAGGTTCGACAATGAGCAGTTCTTC.